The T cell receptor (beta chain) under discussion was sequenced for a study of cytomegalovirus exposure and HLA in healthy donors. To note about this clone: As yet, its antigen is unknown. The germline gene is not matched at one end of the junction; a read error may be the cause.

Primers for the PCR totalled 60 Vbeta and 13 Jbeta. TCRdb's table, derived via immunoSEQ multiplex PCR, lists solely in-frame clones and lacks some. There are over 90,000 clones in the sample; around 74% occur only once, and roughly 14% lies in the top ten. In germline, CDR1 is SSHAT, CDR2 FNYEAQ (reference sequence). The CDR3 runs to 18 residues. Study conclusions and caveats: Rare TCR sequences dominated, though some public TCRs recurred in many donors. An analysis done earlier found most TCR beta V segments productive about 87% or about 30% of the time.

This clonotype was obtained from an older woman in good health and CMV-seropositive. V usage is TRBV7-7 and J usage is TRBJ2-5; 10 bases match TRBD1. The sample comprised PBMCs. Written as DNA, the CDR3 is TGTGCTAGCAGCTGGACCCAGCCCGGGACAGGGGCCGAAGAGACCCAGTACTTC. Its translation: CASSWTQPGTGAEETQYF.